Presented here are 25 T cell receptor beta chains from one specimen sequenced in a study of shared clonotypes between healthy human individuals. Profiling relied on immunoSEQ multiplex PCR, and the TCRdb table lists in-frame clones only, not all of them. The sample yields around 510,000 clones, around 96% seen once. The sequenced material came from naive CD4+ T cells sorted from blood. Subset of the sample: CD45RA+ positively selected. These receptors were obtained from a woman in her 30s in good health.

The genes are TRBV19 and TRBJ1-1; D is unresolved. Germline V gene lookup returns CDR1 LNHDA and CDR2 SQIVND (reference sequence). The CDR3 loop spans 13 amino acids. The V end lost 3 bases, the J end lost 2 bases, and 7 bases lay between the germline ends. The CDR3 is CASSIKGNTEAFF. The DNA of the CDR3 is TGTGCCAGTAGTATTAAGGGCAACACTGAAGCTTTCTTT.

The V call is TRBV6-1, the J call TRBJ1-1; 7 nucleotides line up with TRBD1. Germline CDR1 MNHNS, CDR2 SASEGT. This CDR3 region has 14 residues. Unmatched junction bases numbered 4, after V lost 5 bases and J lost 1 base. The CDR3 is CASSMGQKNTEAFF. CDR3 sequence (DNA): TGTGCCAGCAGTATGGGACAGAAGAACACTGAAGCTTTCTTT.

The chain employs TRBV7-3 and TRBJ2-1; TRBD1 agrees at 7 bases. Trimming cost V 6 bases and J 6 bases; bases outside gene matches: 5. CDR3 length: 13 amino acids. The germline gives CDR1 SGHTA, CDR2 FQGTGA. The CDR3 DNA reads as TGTGCCAGCAGTCGAGGGGGCCCCAATGAGCAGTTCTTC. Its translation: CASSRGGPNEQFF.

This chain links TRBV10-3 with TRBJ2-3; 11 bases line up with TRBD2. Losses at the gene ends were 2 bases for V and 13 bases for J; bases not matched to a gene: 2. The CDR3 is 12 residues long. CDR1 is ENHRY and CDR2 is SYGVKD in the germline V gene. CDR3 coding DNA: TGTGCCATCAGTGAGAAGGGACTAGCGGAGTATTTT. Protein: CAISEKGLAEYF.

This chain uses TRBV11-2 with TRBJ1-2, with D unresolved. V lost 5 bases and J lost 4, with 11 bases in between. Germline loops: CDR1 SGHAT, CDR2 FQNNGV. The CDR3 contains 13 residues. CDR3: CASSPPGPYGYTF. CDR3 nucleotide sequence: TGTGCCAGCAGCCCCCCTGGCCCCTATGGCTACACCTTC.

This clone was counted once. The chain links TRBV28 to TRBJ1-1, with D maybe TRBD1 (6 bases). CDR3 length: 15 residues. In germline, CDR1 is MDHEN, CDR2 SYDVKM. Trimming stripped 8 bases from V and 4 bases from J, with 20 bases between. As DNA, the CDR3 is TGTGCCAGCTTCCTCGAGGGGGGCCTGGGCACTGAAGCTTTCTTT. It yields the protein CASFLEGGLGTEAFF.

The chain is built from TRBV11-2 and TRBJ2-5; the D is unclear. Germline V gives CDR1 SGHAT, CDR2 FQNNGV. Trimming took 5 bases from V and 6 from J, leaving 7 bases between them. This CDR3 is built from 11 residues. CDR3 bases: TGTGCCAGCAGCCCGCATCAGACCCAGTACTTC. Translated, it gives CASSPHQTQYF.

This rearrangement joins TRBV28 to TRBJ2-3, with 9 bases matching TRBD2. After removal of 8 bases from V and 7 bases from J, the junction contained 10 bases not matched to a gene. Per germline, CDR1 MDHEN and CDR2 SYDVKM. This CDR3 has 14 residues. The CDR3 reads CASRNAGGPNTQYF. Written as DNA, the CDR3 is TGTGCCAGCCGCAACGCGGGAGGGCCAAATACGCAGTATTTT.

V and J are TRBV7-9 and TRBJ2-7; 9 bases line up with TRBD1. The V segment lost 5 bases and the J segment 0 bases; nucleotides outside the gene matches: 5. The CDR3 has 15 amino acids. Germline-derived CDR1 and CDR2 are SEHNR and FQNEAQ (reference sequence). CDR3 nucleotide sequence: TGTGCCAGCAGCCCATGGACAGGGGCCTCCTACGAGCAGTACTTC. Protein: CASSPWTGASYEQYF.

The rearrangement links TRBV29-1 to TRBJ2-3, with D unresolved. V shed 2 bases and J shed 10 bases, with 13 bases lying between them. CDR3 size: 12 residues. The germline CDR1 and CDR2 sequences are SQVTM and ANQGSEA. DNA for the CDR3: TGCAGCGTTGAAAAGGTGGCGGTGTCGCAGTATTTT. This encodes CSVEKVAVSQYF.

This rearrangement joins TRBV28 to TRBJ1-3; 7 bases agree with TRBD1. After removal of 4 bases from V and 6 bases from J, the junction contained 6 bases not matched to a gene. The CDR3 totals 14 residues. Per germline, CDR1 MDHEN and CDR2 SYDVKM. CDR3 sequence reads: CASSSGTATNTIYF. DNA of the CDR3: TGTGCCAGCAGTTCCGGGACAGCTACAAACACCATATATTTT.

The chain joins TRBV7-7 to TRBJ2-1; perhaps TRBD2 as D (7 bases). Trimming stripped 4 bases from V and 9 bases from J, with 19 bases between. The germline V gene has CDR1 SSHAT and CDR2 FNYEAQ (reference sequence). CDR3 length: 15 amino acids. This CDR3 is CASSSGRPGGGEQFF. CDR3 DNA sequence: TGTGCCAGCAGCTCCGGCAGGCCGGGGGGCGGTGAGCAGTTCTTC.

This rearrangement joins TRBV7-4 to TRBJ2-7; a possible D gene is TRBD2 (6 bases). The CDR3 has 18 residues. The germline V and J ends were trimmed by 1 base and 4 bases, with 23 bases remaining between them. Germline V gene sequence: CDR1 SGHVT, CDR2 SQSDAQ. The CDR3 is CASSLDQVFETRWYEQYF. The CDR3 DNA is TGTGCCAGCAGCTTAGATCAGGTTTTTGAGACTAGATGGTACGAGCAGTACTTC. The variable domain in full, with the rest retrieved from reference TRBV7-4 and TRBJ2-7, is GAGVSQSPRYKVAKRGRDVALRCDSISGHVTLYWYRQTLGQGSEVLTYSQSDAQRDKSGRPSGRFSAERPERSVSTLKIQRTEQGDSAVYLCASSLDQVFETRWYEQYFGPGTRLTVT.

The rearrangement joins TRBV7-9 to TRBJ2-1; perhaps TRBD2 as D (5 bases). Germline V gene sequence: CDR1 SEHNR, CDR2 FQNEAQ (reference sequence). This CDR3 region has 14 residues. V was cut by 0 bases and J by 9 bases, with 12 bases left in between. The CDR3 DNA follows: TGTGCCAGCAGCTTAGCGGAGGTGCGGACTGAGCAGTTCTTC. Protein: CASSLAEVRTEQFF.

The V and J genes are TRBV19 and TRBJ2-6; 9 nucleotides agree with TRBD1. Germline V gives CDR1 LNHDA, CDR2 SQIVND (reference sequence). This CDR3 spans 17 amino acids. Trimming at V came to 3 bases and at J to 2 bases, leaving 5 bases not matched to a gene. CDR3 loop: CASSIGTGRTGANVLTF. In DNA, the CDR3 is TGTGCCAGTAGTATTGGGACAGGGAGGACTGGGGCCAACGTCCTGACTTTC. Drawing the rest from reference TRBV19 and TRBJ2-6, the complete variable domain is DGGITQSPKYLFRKEGQNVTLSCEQNLNHDAMYWYRQDPGQGLRLIYYSQIVNDFQKGDIAEGYSVSREKKESFPLTVTSAQKNPTAFYLCASSIGTGRTGANVLTFGAGSRLTVL.

The chain couples TRBV28 to TRBJ2-4; tentative D call: TRBD2 (6 bases). Between the trimmed V and J ends, which lost 10 bases and 0 bases, there was a span of 13 bases. There are 14 residues in the CDR3. Germline V lookup: CDR1 MDHEN, CDR2 SYDVKM. The CDR3 protein is CATRLDRAKNIQYF. In DNA form, the CDR3 reads TGTGCCACCAGACTAGACCGAGCCAAAAACATTCAGTACTTC.

The chain couples TRBV12-5 to TRBJ2-7; possibly TRBD2 for D (6 bases). Per the germline V gene, CDR1 is LGHNT and CDR2 is FRNRAP. Deletions cut 0 bases from V and 5 bases from J, with 23 bases between. CDR3 length equals 18 residues. The CDR3 spells CASGLVPNREALPHEQYF. CDR3 bases: TGTGCTAGTGGTTTGGTTCCCAATAGGGAGGCCCTCCCCCACGAGCAGTACTTC.

The chain carries TRBV28 and TRBJ2-3; the match to TRBD2 covers 14 bases. V was pared by 4 bases and J by 4 bases, with 7 bases of the junction left unmatched. Germline V gene data show CDR1 as MDHEN and CDR2 as SYDVKM. The CDR3 loop spans 17 amino acids. This CDR3 reads CASSSGTSGSLADTQYF. CDR3 sequence (DNA): TGTGCCAGCAGTTCTGGGACTAGCGGGAGTCTGGCAGATACGCAGTATTTT.

The V gene is TRBV30, the J gene TRBJ2-5, with D possibly being TRBD2 (6 bases). The J call may not be correct, given that the DNA end is closer to TRBJ2-7. Germline CDR1 reads GTSNPN; CDR2 reads SVGIG (reference sequence). The CDR3 spans 13 residues. This chain's CDR3 is CAWRGDSPYEQYF. CDR3 bases: TGTGCCTGGAGGGGGGACTCGCCCTACGAGCAGTACTTC.

The CDR3 DNA sequence: TGTGCCAGCCTACCTACAGGATCTCGGTCACCCCTCCACTTT. It specifies CASLPTGSRSPLHF. The genes are TRBV2 and TRBJ1-6; TRBD1 is a possible D gene (5 bases). Germline CDR1 SNHLY, CDR2 FYNNEI. CDR3 length: 14 amino acids. V was pared by 8 bases and J by 10 bases, with 18 bases between.

The rearrangement uses TRBV5-6 and TRBJ2-1, with 8 bases matching TRBD2. Germline V CDR1 and CDR2: SGHDT, YYEEEE. Trimming took 0 bases from V and 15 from J; bases not matched to a gene: 23. This CDR3 is 18 amino acids long. CDR3 coding DNA: TGTGCCAGCAGCTTGGTTGTGCAGGGGACTAGTTTGGGCACGGAACCGTTCTTC. Protein sequence: CASSLVVQGTSLGTEPFF. Using reference TRBV5-6 and TRBJ2-1 for the parts outside the CDR3, the full variable domain is DAGVTQSPTHLIKTRGQQVTLRCSPKSGHDTVSWYQQALGQGPQFIFQYYEEEERQRGNFPDRFSGHQFPNYSSELNVNALLLGDSALYLCASSLVVQGTSLGTEPFFGPGTRLTVL.

The V call is TRBV15, the J call TRBJ2-1, with TRBD2 matching over 9 bases. V lost 5 bases, J lost 10 bases, and 15 bases stayed unmatched. The CDR3 has 16 amino acids. The V gene's germline CDR1 is LNHNV and CDR2 YYDKDF (reference sequence). This CDR3 is CATSPRVAGAGAEQFF. For the CDR3, the DNA is TGTGCCACCAGCCCCCGGGTAGCGGGAGCCGGGGCAGAGCAGTTCTTC.

The gene calls are TRBV10-3 and TRBJ2-7; possible D gene TRBD2, 5 bases. Germline values: CDR1 ENHRY, CDR2 SYGVKD. The CDR3 length is 15 residues. Trimming shortened V by 0 bases and J by 0 bases, and 9 bases separated the two germline ends. In nucleotides, the CDR3 is TGTGCCATCAGTGAGTCGGAGCTAGCCTCCTACGAGCAGTACTTC. Amino acids: CAISESELASYEQYF.

The chain joins TRBV29-1 to TRBJ2-5; tentatively, D is TRBD2 (5 bases). Trimming removed 7 bases at V and 0 bases at J, with 15 bases between. The CDR3 is 14 residues long. Per germline, CDR1 SQVTM and CDR2 ANQGSEA. The CDR3 reads CSGGTGIYQETQYF. CDR3 nucleotide sequence: TGCAGCGGGGGAACCGGGATCTACCAAGAGACCCAGTACTTC.

The chain employs TRBV5-8 and TRBJ2-3, with no clear D. CDR1 is SGHTS, CDR2 YDEGEE, per germline. The CDR3 has 11 amino acids. With 0 bases removed from V and 5 bases from J, the gap between germline ends came to 1 base. CDR3 nucleotides: TGTGCCAGCAGCTTGGTAGATACGCAGTATTTT. This sequence encodes CASSLVDTQYF.